This TCR beta chain appears in the sequencing data of a study of human T cells and chemical hapten exposure. The germline gives CDR1 MNHEY, CDR2 SMNVEV (reference sequence). V was cut by 5 bases and J by 1 base, with 10 bases left in between. The CDR3 is 14 amino acids. Time point indicated: pre-sensitization, week 0. The treatment was: therapeutic diphenylcyclopropenone sensitization with weekly scalp DPC. Patients had alopecia, were aged 18 to 70, and were not pregnant. The authors extracted total RNA from unfractionated whole blood. Study-level results: Counts of TCRs above 1 in 1000 frequency stayed unchanged with DPC sensitization.

The study's library attached unique molecular identifiers to single cDNA molecules. TCRdb fed the RACE reads into MiXCR, producing one record per CDR3 protein. The sample lists a few hundred thousand distinct CDR3 sequences; 4.5% to 5.5% were seen once. This clonotype was observed at least ten times. Its antigen is unknown. The TCR was taken from a woman in her late teens or twenties with alopecia areata. Some clones in this sample may be carry-over from other donors' samples. The sequencing used whole blood, collected in connection with sensitization to the hapten diphenylcyclopropenone (DPC). V is TRBV27 and J is TRBJ2-3; a possible D gene is TRBD1 (5 bases). The CDR3 region has the DNA TGTGCCAGCAGTCCTTCGACAGGCACAGATACGCAGTATTTT. It yields the protein CASSPSTGTDTQYF.